The rows below give T cell receptor beta chains drawn from one sample of a study of cytomegalovirus exposure and HLA in healthy donors. Clones were sequenced by immunoSEQ multiplex PCR, and TCRdb holds only the in-frame ones, with some missing. Of about 180,000 clones detected, roughly 80% appear once; the ten largest clones hold around 6%. What was sequenced was PBMCs. These TCRs come from a man in his forties in good health and CMV-seronegative. The CDR3 runs from the conserved cysteine through the conserved F or W. The D gene is left open where the match is weak. Clone sizes are given selectively: once, few, many, or a class where the clone is expanded.

TRBV25-1 NA NA CASSIQVNTEAFF
TRBV4-1 NA TRBD1 CASSHLGQGINNSPLHF
TRBV14 few TRBD2 CASSFRAGATTDTQYF
TRBV2 few TRBD1 CASSGGAGGNQPQHF
TRBV7-9 NA TRBD2 CASSARRLAGGPGETQYF
TRBV21-1 NA NA CASSKALCGRACPDTQYF
TRBV7-8 NA NA CASGSGGKTQYF
TRBV30 NA TRBD2 CAGRSGRDSYEQYF
TRBV9 NA NA CASSAAGNYGYTF
TRBV6-5 NA NA CASSAYRGSAYEQYF
TRBV7-2 NA TRBD1 CASSIRGQGAQPQHF
TRBV10-3 NA NA CAIRTGTRETQYF
TRBV7-9 NA NA CASSNRRGHTDTQYF
TRBV5-4 NA TRBD1 CASSLGQGSYNEQFF
TRBV2 NA NA CASSEALRGEKLFF
TRBV19 few NA CASSMETGRETQYF
TRBV7-6 NA TRBD1 CASSLLTGTGSSPLHF
TRBV4-3 NA NA CASSQEPAGNTGELFF
TRBV7-8 NA NA CASSLGAGTQNEKLFF
TRBV19 NA TRBD1 CASSIGTGAMNTEAFF
TRBV5-1 NA NA CASSLEGGVRTEAFF
TRBV4-1 once TRBD1 CASSQDPTGGNEQYF
TRBV2 NA NA CASKQRARPLDTQYF
TRBV11-3 NA NA CASSPSDEQYF
TRBV21-1 NA NA CASSALKFGRRYEQYF
TRBV9 NA NA CASSVVTASGANVLTF
TRBV6-1 NA NA CASSEGQLLSNQPQHF
TRBV6-6 NA TRBD1 CASSYGTANTEAFF
TRBV5-1 NA TRBD2 CASSPGDLAGAETQYF
TRBV7-8 NA TRBD2 CASSLVGLAALTDTQYF
TRBV6-1 few TRBD1 CAISEADRADQPQHF
TRBV19 NA NA CASSPGHSLPETQYF
TRBV7-2 NA NA CTSSLGPDYGYTF
TRBV9 NA NA CASSVGHPNTEAFF
TRBV27 few TRBD1 CASSLTGNEQYF
TRBV28 NA NA CASSGITDTQYF
TRBV29-1 NA TRBD2 CSLSGLNNEQFF
TRBV7-7 few TRBD1 CASSFDRGPTGELFF
TRBV9 few TRBD1 CASSPQGAQNTEAFF
TRBV7-2 once TRBD1 CASSLGQGVWEQYF
TRBV5-4 NA NA CASSQAQGRGYGYTF
TRBV7-2 once NA CASSFGGSRTDTQYF